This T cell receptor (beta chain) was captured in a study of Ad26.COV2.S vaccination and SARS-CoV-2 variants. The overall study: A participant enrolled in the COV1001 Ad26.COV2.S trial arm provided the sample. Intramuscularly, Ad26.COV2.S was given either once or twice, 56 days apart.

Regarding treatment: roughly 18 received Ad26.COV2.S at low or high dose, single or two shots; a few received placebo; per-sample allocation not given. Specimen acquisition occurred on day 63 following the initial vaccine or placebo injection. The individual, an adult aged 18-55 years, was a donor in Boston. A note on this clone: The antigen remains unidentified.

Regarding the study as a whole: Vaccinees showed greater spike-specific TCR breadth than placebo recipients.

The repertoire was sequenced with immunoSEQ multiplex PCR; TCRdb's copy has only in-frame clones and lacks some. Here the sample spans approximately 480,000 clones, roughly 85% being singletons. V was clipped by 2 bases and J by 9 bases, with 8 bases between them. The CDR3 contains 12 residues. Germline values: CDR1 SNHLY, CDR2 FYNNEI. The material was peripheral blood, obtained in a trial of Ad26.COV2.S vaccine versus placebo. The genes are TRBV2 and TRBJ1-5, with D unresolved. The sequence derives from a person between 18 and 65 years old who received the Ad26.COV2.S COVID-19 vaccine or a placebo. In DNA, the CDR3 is TGTGCCAGCAGTGAAAGTGGACGGCCCCAGCATTTT. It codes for CASSESGRPQHF. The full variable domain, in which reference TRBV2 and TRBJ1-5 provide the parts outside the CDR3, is EPEVTQTPSHQVTQMGQEVILRCVPISNHLYFYWYRQILGQKVEFLVSFYNNEISEKSEIFDDQFSVERPDGSNFTLKIRSTKLEDSAMYFCASSESGRPQHFGDGTRLSIL.